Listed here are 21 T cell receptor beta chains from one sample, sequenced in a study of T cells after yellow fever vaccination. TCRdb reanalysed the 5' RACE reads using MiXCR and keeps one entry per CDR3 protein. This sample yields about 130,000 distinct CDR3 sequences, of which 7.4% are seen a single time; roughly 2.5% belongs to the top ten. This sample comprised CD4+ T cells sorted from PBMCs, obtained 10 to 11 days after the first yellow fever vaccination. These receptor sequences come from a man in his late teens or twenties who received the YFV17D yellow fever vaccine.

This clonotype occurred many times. The CDR3 spells CAISDPTGYGETQYF. CDR3 in DNA: TGTGCCATCAGTGACCCCACAGGGTACGGGGAGACCCAGTACTTC. The chain combines TRBV10-3 with TRBJ2-5; tentative D call: TRBD1 (6 bases). V gave up 3 bases and J gave up 5 bases, with 16 bases separating them. Germline values: CDR1 ENHRY, CDR2 SYGVKD. The CDR3 sequence is 15 residues long.

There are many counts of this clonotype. CDR3 in DNA: TGTGCCAGCTCACCCGGGACAGAAAATGAAAAACTGTTTTTT. Translating gives CASSPGTENEKLFF. The gene calls are TRBV18 and TRBJ1-4, with 7 nucleotides matching TRBD1. V was pared by 3 bases and J by 5 bases, with 3 bases of the junction left unmatched. The CDR3 has 14 residues. The germline CDR1 and CDR2 sequences are KGHSH and LQKENI.

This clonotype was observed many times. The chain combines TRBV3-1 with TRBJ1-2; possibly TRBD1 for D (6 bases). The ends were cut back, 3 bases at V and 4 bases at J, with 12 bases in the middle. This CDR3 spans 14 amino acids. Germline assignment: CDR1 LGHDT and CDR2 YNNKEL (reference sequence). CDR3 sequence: CASSQAGVSYGYTF. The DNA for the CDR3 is TGTGCCAGCAGCCAGGCAGGGGTCTCCTATGGCTACACCTTC.

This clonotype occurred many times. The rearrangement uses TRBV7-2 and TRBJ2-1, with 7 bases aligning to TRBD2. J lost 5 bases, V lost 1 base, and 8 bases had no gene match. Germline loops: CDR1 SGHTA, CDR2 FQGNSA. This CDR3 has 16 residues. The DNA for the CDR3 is TGTGCCAGCAGCTTAGGGGGGGGACTCAATAACAATGAGCAGTTCTTC. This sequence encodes CASSLGGGLNNNEQFF.

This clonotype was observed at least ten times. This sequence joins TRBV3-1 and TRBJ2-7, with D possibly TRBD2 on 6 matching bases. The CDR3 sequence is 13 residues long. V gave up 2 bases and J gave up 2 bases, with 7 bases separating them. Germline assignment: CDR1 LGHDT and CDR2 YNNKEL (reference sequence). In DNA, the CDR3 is TGTGCCAGCAGCCAACGGGGGACCTACGAGCAGTACGTC. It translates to CASSQRGTYEQYV.

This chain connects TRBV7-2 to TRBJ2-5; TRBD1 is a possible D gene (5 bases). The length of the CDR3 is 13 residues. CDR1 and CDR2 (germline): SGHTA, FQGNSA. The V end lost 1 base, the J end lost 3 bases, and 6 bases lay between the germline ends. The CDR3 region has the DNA TGTGCCAGCAGCTTAGTCAGGGAAGAGACCCAGTACTTC. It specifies CASSLVREETQYF.

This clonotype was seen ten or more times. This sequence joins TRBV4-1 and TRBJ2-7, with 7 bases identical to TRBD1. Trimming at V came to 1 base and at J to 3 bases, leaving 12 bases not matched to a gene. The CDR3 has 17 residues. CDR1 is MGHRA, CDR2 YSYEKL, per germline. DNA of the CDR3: TGCGCCAGCAGCCAAGGCGTTTCCGGGACAGTCGGCTACGAGCAGTACTTC. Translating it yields CASSQGVSGTVGYEQYF.

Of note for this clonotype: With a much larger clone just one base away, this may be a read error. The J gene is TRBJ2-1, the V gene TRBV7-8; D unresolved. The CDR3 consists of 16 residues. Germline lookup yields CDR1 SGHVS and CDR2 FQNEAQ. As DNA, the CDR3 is TGTGCCAGCAGCCTCCGTCGGGCAGGCCACTACAATAAGCAGTTCTTC. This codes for CASSLRRAGHYNKQFF.

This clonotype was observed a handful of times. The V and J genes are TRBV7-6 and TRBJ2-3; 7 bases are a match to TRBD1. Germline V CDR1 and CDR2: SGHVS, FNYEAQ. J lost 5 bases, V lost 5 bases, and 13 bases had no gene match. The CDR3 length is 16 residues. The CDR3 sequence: CASSQRLGQRRDTQYF. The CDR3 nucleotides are TGTGCCAGCAGCCAGAGGTTGGGACAGAGACGAGATACGCAGTATTTT.

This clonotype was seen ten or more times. CDR3 DNA sequence: TGCGCCAGCAGCCAACAGGGACCGAGCTATAATTCACCCCTCCACTTT. It translates to CASSQQGPSYNSPLHF. The gene calls are TRBV4-1 and TRBJ1-6; a weak D match, TRBD1 (5 bases). Trimming left V 2 bases short and J 3 bases short, with 11 bases between. The CDR3 covers 16 residues. In germline, CDR1 is MGHRA, CDR2 YSYEKL.

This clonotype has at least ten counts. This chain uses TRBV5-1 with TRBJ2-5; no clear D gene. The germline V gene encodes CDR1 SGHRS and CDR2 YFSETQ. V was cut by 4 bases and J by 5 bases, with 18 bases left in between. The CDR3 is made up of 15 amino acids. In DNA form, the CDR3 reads TGCGCCAGCAGCCCCACAACTTCAGGTTTCGAGACCCAGTACTTC. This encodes CASSPTTSGFETQYF.

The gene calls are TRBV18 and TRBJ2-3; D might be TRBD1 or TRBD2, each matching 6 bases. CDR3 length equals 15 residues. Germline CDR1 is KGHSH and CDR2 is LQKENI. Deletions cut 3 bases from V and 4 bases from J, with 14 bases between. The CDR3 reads CASSPRGPYPDTQYF. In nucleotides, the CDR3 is TGTGCCAGCTCACCCCGGGGGCCCTACCCAGATACGCAGTATTTT.

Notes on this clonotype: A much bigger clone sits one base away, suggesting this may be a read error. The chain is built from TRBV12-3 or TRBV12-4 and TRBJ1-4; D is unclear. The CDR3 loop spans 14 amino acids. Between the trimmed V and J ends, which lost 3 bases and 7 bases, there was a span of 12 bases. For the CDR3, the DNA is TGTGCCAGCAGTTTTATAAGAGGGAGTGAAAAACTGTTTTTT. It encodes CASSFIRGSEKLFF.

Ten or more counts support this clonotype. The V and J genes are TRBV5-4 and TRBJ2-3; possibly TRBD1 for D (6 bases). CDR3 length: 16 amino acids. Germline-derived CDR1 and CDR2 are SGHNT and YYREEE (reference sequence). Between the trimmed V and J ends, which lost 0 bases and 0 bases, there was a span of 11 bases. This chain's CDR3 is CASSLAKQGSTDTQYF. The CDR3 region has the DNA TGTGCCAGCAGCTTGGCCAAGCAGGGGAGCACAGATACGCAGTATTTT.

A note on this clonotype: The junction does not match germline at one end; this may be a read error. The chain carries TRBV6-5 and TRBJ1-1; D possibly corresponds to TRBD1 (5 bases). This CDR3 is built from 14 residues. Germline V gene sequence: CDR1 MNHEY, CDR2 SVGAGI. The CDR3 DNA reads TGTGCCAGCAGTTCCCCGGGGGTGAAGACTGAAGCTTTCTTT. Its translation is CASSSPGVKTEAFF.

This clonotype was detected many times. The CDR3 sequence: CASTRGGQLPVETQYF. CDR3 in DNA: TGTGCCAGCACCCGGGGGGGGCAGTTACCGGTAGAGACCCAGTACTTC. The gene calls are TRBV2 and TRBJ2-5, with 8 positions matching TRBD2. Per the germline V gene, CDR1 is SNHLY and CDR2 is FYNNEI. After removal of 7 bases from V and 4 bases from J, the junction contained 14 bases not matched to a gene. The CDR3 extends over 16 amino acids. The entire variable domain, with the rest obtained from reference TRBV2 and TRBJ2-5, is as follows: EPEVTQTPSHQVTQMGQEVILRCVPISNHLYFYWYRQILGQKVEFLVSFYNNEISEKSEIFDDQFSVERPDGSNFTLKIRSTKLEDSAMYFCASTRGGQLPVETQYFGPGTRLLVL.

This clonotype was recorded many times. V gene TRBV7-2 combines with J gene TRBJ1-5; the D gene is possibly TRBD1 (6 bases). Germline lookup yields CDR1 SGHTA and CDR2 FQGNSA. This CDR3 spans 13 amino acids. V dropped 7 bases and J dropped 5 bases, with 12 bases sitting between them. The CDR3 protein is CASTHREHQPQHF. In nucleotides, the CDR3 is TGTGCCAGCACGCACAGGGAGCATCAGCCCCAGCATTTT.

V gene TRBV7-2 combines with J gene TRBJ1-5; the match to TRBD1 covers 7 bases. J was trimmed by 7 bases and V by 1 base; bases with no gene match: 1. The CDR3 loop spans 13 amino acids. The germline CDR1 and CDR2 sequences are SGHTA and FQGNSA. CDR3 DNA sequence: TGTGCCAGCAGCTTAGAGGGACAGCAGCCCCAGCATTTT. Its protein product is CASSLEGQQPQHF.

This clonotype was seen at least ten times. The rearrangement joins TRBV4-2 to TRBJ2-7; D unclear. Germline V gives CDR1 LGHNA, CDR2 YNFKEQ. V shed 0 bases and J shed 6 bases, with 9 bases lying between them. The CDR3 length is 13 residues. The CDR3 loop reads CASSQEDRREQYF. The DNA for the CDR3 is TGTGCCAGCAGCCAAGAAGACCGGCGCGAGCAGTACTTC.

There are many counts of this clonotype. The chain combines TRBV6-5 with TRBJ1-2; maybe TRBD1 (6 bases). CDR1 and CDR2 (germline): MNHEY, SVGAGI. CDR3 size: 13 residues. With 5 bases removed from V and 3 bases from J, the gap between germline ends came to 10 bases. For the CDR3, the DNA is TGTGCCAGCAGTCCAGGGGCGGACTATGGCTACACCTTC. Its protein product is CASSPGADYGYTF.

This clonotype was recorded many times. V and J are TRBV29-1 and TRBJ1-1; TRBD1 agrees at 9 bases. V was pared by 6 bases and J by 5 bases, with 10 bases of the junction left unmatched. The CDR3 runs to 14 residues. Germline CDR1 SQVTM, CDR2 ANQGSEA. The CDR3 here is CSVHNRGLATEAFF. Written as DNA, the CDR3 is TGCAGCGTACACAACAGGGGGCTCGCGACTGAAGCTTTCTTT.